The clone carrying this T cell receptor beta chain was detected a few times. Its antigen is unknown. The isolated RNA, all of it, was reverse transcribed, so expressed TCRB transcripts were what got sequenced. Regulatory, naive and central memory T cell samples averaged around 3.5 million reads. Produced via immunoSEQ multiplex PCR; TCRdb's table is partial and in-frame only. The data hold 120,000 to 150,000 clones, with 10% to 15% observed a single time. These data come from a study of beta chain features in type 1 diabetes. Study in general: Patients and healthy donors were similar in age, gender and cell yields.

Central memory, naive, regulatory and stem cell-like memory CD4+ cells were sorted by CD45RO/CCR7/CD25/CD127/CD95/CD27. The V gene lost 0 bases and the J gene lost 7 bases, with 17 bases spanning the gap. Germline V gene sequence: CDR1 SGDLS, CDR2 YYNGEE. CDR3 length: 15 amino acids. Overall study results and limits: In all four CD4+ subsets, TCRB CDR3 length was significantly, moderately reduced in type 1 diabetes.

V is TRBV9 and J is TRBJ2-7; a possible D gene is TRBD1 (5 bases). Sample: central memory CD4+ T cells from blood. The sequence derives from a man aged 18 to 30 with type 1 diabetes. The CDR3 sequence: CASSVGPGKEGEQYF. The DNA for the CDR3 is TGTGCCAGCAGCGTAGGACCAGGGAAGGAAGGTGAGCAGTACTTC.